Below are 13 T cell receptor beta chains sequenced from a single sample in a study of control samples from healthy donors and cancer patients (dated by TCRdb to about 2020). The library was produced with the immunoSEQ multiplex PCR assay. Sourced from immuneACCESS, this table was stored by TCRdb with only in-frame sequences that have V and J called. A share of the clones is absent; for the studies checked, an unresolved V gene accounts for under half, and the remainder has no known explanation. This sample is represented by about 98,000 clones; around 80% of them were singletons. Roughly a tenth of the sample is held by the ten biggest clonotypes. The sample comprised blood. The receptor set was obtained from a woman in her 30s in good health.

The V gene is TRBV5-1, the J gene TRBJ1-2, with D hard to call. There are 13 residues in the CDR3. V lost 0 bases and J lost 4, with 7 bases in between. Per the germline V gene, CDR1 is SGHRS and CDR2 is YFSETQ. The CDR3 reads CASSLGSGYGYTF. CDR3 in DNA: TGCGCCAGCAGCTTGGGAAGTGGCTATGGCTACACCTTC.

The chain has TRBV7-8 and TRBJ1-2; TRBD1 agrees at 7 bases. Trimming removed 2 bases from V and 3 bases from J; junction bases left unmatched: 9. This CDR3 contains 16 residues. CDR1 is SGHVS and CDR2 is FQNEAQ in the germline V gene. CDR3 loop: CASSLRRQGGHYGYTF. CDR3 sequence (DNA): TGTGCCAGCAGCTTACGGCGACAGGGCGGCCACTATGGCTACACCTTC. Full variable domain (missing parts from reference TRBV7-8 and TRBJ1-2): GAGVSQSPRYKVAKRGQDVALRCDPISGHVSLFWYQQALGQGPEFLTYFQNEAQLDKSGLPSDRFFAERPEGSVSTLKIQRTQQEDSAVYLCASSLRRQGGHYGYTFGSGTRLTVV.

The chain couples TRBV19 to TRBJ1-6; 10 positions match TRBD1. The length of the CDR3 is 16 residues. Germline V CDR1 and CDR2: LNHDA, SQIVND (reference sequence). The junction had 8 bases not matched to a gene; V was cut back by 4 bases and J by 8 bases. Written as DNA, the CDR3 is TGTGCCAGTAGTAAACCCGGGACAGGGGTAGATTCACCCCTCCACTTT. This encodes CASSKPGTGVDSPLHF.

The chain is built from TRBV25-1 and TRBJ1-4; D is unresolved. The V gene lost 7 bases and the J gene lost 6 bases, with 6 bases spanning the gap. Germline values: CDR1 MGHDK, CDR2 SYGVNS. The CDR3 consists of 11 residues. CDR3: CASMGDEKLFF. CDR3 in DNA: TGTGCCAGCATGGGTGATGAAAAACTGTTTTTT.

The genes are TRBV9 and TRBJ2-3; D might be TRBD2 (6 bases). Looked up from germline, CDR1 is SGDLS and CDR2 is YYNGEE. V lost 0 bases and J lost 2, with 19 bases in between. The CDR3 is 18 amino acids. The CDR3 DNA reads as TGTGCCAGCAGCGTAGGGCTGGGGGGAATAAGCTTCACAGATACGCAGTATTTT. This sequence encodes CASSVGLGGISFTDTQYF.

This chain uses TRBV19 with TRBJ1-2; D might be TRBD1 (5 bases). Deletions cut 5 bases from V and 6 bases from J, with 16 bases between. Germline CDR1 LNHDA, CDR2 SQIVND (reference sequence). The CDR3 has 14 amino acids. The CDR3 loop reads CASSPRTFLDGYTF. In DNA form, the CDR3 reads TGTGCCAGTAGTCCGCGGACATTTCTTGATGGCTACACCTTC.

V gene TRBV15 combines with J gene TRBJ2-7, with D unresolved. Between the trimmed V and J ends, which lost 0 bases and 7 bases, there was a span of 10 bases. This CDR3 comprises 13 residues. Germline V lookup: CDR1 LNHNV, CDR2 YYDKDF (reference sequence). The CDR3 region has the DNA TGTGCCACCAGCAGAGATGAAATGGGAGAGCAGTACTTC. Translating gives CATSRDEMGEQYF.

V is TRBV30 and J is TRBJ2-3, with 11 bases matching TRBD2. The V gene end was trimmed by 4 bases and the J gene end by 5 bases; junction bases not matched to a gene: 8. Germline CDR1 GTSNPN, CDR2 SVGIG (reference sequence). The CDR3 consists of 15 residues. CDR3 in DNA: TGTGCCTGGAACTTACATAGCGGGGGGGGAGATACGCAGTATTTT. Translating gives CAWNLHSGGGDTQYF.

The chain recombines TRBV10-3 with TRBJ2-3, with 13 nucleotides matching TRBD2. V was pared by 4 bases and J by 4 bases, with 14 bases of the junction left unmatched. This CDR3 is 19 amino acids long. The germline V gene encodes CDR1 ENHRY and CDR2 SYGVKD. The CDR3 reads CAISGTGTSGALQADTQYF. CDR3 nucleotides: TGTGCCATCAGTGGGACCGGGACTAGCGGGGCCTTACAGGCAGATACGCAGTATTTT.

V and J are TRBV30 and TRBJ2-7; perhaps TRBD1 as D (5 bases). Germline CDR1 is GTSNPN and CDR2 is SVGIG (reference sequence). Trimming left V 3 bases short and J 5 bases short, with 23 bases between. The CDR3 is made up of 16 amino acids. The CDR3 DNA sequence: TGTGCCTGGAGACCCGGTGTAGCAGGGAATTATAACGAGCAGTACTTC. As protein: CAWRPGVAGNYNEQYF.

The chain employs TRBV19 and TRBJ2-3; 7 bases align to TRBD2. The V segment lost 3 bases and the J segment 4 bases; nucleotides outside the gene matches: 4. This CDR3 comprises 14 residues. Germline CDR1 LNHDA, CDR2 SQIVND (reference sequence). The CDR3 bases are TGTGCCAGTAGTATTCTTCTAGCGGCAGATACGCAGTATTTT. It translates to CASSILLAADTQYF.

The chain links TRBV30 to TRBJ1-1, with TRBD1 as a possible D gene (6 bases). Germline CDR1 GTSNPN, CDR2 SVGIG (reference sequence). The CDR3 spans 14 residues. Trimming removed 4 bases from V and 3 bases from J, with 15 bases in between. CDR3 in DNA: TGTGCCTGGATCGCGGGGGCCAGGTACACTGAAGCTTTCTTT. Translating it yields CAWIAGARYTEAFF. Full variable domain (outside the CDR3, taken from reference TRBV30 and TRBJ1-1): SQTIHQWPATLVQPVGSPLSLECTVEGTSNPNLYWYRQAAGRGLQLLFYSVGIGQISSEVPQNLSASRPQDRQFILSSKKLLLSDSGFYLCAWIAGARYTEAFFGQGTRLTVV.

The gene calls are TRBV7-9 and TRBJ2-1; TRBD1 agrees at 9 bases. Germline-derived CDR1 and CDR2 are SEHNR and FQNEAQ (reference sequence). The J segment lost 6 bases and the V segment lost 5 bases, leaving 2 bases of the junction unmatched. The CDR3 runs 13 residues. The DNA of the CDR3 is TGTGCCAGCAGCCAGGGACAGGGCAATGAGCAGTTCTTC. It codes for CASSQGQGNEQFF.